This T cell receptor (beta chain) was identified during a study of cytotoxic CD8 clonotypes in ibrutinib-treated CLL. The protocol was immunoSEQ multiplex PCR, while the TCRdb copy is restricted to in-frame clones and leaves out a portion. The sample lists 150,000 to 250,000 clones, about 72% occurring once. The CDR3 sequence is 15 residues long. Germline CDR1 and CDR2: MNHEY and SMNVEV (reference sequence). V gave up 4 bases and J gave up 2 bases, with 11 bases separating them. The TCR originated in a human donor with chronic lymphocytic leukemia. This specimen consisted of PBMCs, obtained after 24 months of ibrutinib treatment. This rearrangement joins TRBV27 to TRBJ2-2; D assignment may be TRBD1 or TRBD2 (5 bases each). CDR3 sequence reads: CASSWDGSNTGELFF. CDR3 in DNA: TGTGCCAGCAGTTGGGACGGGTCAAACACCGGGGAGCTGTTTTTT.